One and the same sample provided the 32 T cell receptor beta chains below, sequenced in a study of T-cell memory formation after mild COVID-19. In TCRdb, the 5' RACE reads were re-called with MiXCR into one record per CDR3 protein. This sample has 150,000 or so distinct CDR3 sequences, with roughly 10% found just once. Sequenced input: PBMCs or a T cell subset sorted from them (not recorded which). The receptors come from a man aged 18 to 35 who had mild COVID-19 (a few samples of this study predate the infection). Cell type and time point are not known.

The chain links TRBV9 to TRBJ2-1; the match to TRBD1 covers 8 bases. V gave up 7 bases and J gave up 4 bases; unmatched junction bases: 10. Germline V gene sequence: CDR1 SGDLS, CDR2 YYNGEE. This CDR3 region has 15 residues. The CDR3 bases are TGTGCCAGCTCCGAACAGGGGGGATATTACAATGAGCAGTTCTTC. Protein: CASSEQGGYYNEQFF. The variable domain in full, with the rest retrieved from reference TRBV9 and TRBJ2-1, is DSGVTQTPKHLITATGQRVTLRCSPRSGDLSVYWYQQSLDQGLQFLIQYYNGEERAKGNILERFSAQQFPDLHSELNLSSLELGDSALYFCASSEQGGYYNEQFFGPGTRLTVL.

This chain joins TRBV10-3 and TRBJ2-7; no firm D call. The germline V gene has CDR1 ENHRY and CDR2 SYGVKD. CDR3 length equals 12 residues. The germline V and J ends were trimmed by 4 bases and 1 base, with 5 bases remaining between them. In nucleotides, the CDR3 is TGTGCCATCAGTGTTCAGTCCTACGAGCAGTACTTC. Its translation: CAISVQSYEQYF.

The chain recombines TRBV3-1 with TRBJ2-5, with 12 positions matching TRBD2. Unmatched junction bases numbered 18, after V lost 10 bases and J lost 0 bases. This CDR3 has 19 amino acids. Germline loops: CDR1 LGHDT, CDR2 YNNKEL (reference sequence). The CDR3 protein is CATSRKRTSGDIYQETQYF. In DNA form, the CDR3 reads TGTGCCACCTCCCGGAAAAGGACTAGCGGGGATATCTACCAAGAGACCCAGTACTTC.

CDR3 DNA sequence: TGCGCCAGCAGCAGGACTAGCGGGGGGGTAAACACAGATACGCAGTATTTT. As protein: CASSRTSGGVNTDTQYF. This rearrangement joins TRBV5-1 to TRBJ2-3; 15 nucleotides match TRBD2. The germline V gene encodes CDR1 SGHRS and CDR2 YFSETQ. J lost 2 bases, V lost 4 bases, and 5 bases had no gene match. The CDR3 consists of 17 residues.

The J gene is TRBJ1-4, the V gene TRBV5-5, with D unresolved. The germline V gene encodes CDR1 SGHKS and CDR2 YYEKEE (reference sequence). V lost 1 base to trimming and J lost 5 bases, with 9 bases between them. This CDR3 comprises 14 residues. CDR3 residues: CASSLTRQNEKLFF. The DNA of the CDR3 is TGTGCCAGCAGCTTGACACGGCAGAATGAAAAACTGTTTTTT. Variable domain in full (rest from reference TRBV5-5 and TRBJ1-4): DAGVTQSPTHLIKTRGQQVTLRCSPISGHKSVSWYQQVLGQGPQFIFQYYEKEERGRGNFPDRFSARQFPNYSSELNVNALLLGDSALYLCASSLTRQNEKLFFGSGTQLSVL.

This rearrangement joins TRBV18 to TRBJ1-1; 8 positions match TRBD1. The CDR3 extends over 15 amino acids. CDR1 and CDR2 (germline): KGHSH, LQKENI. V gave up 2 bases and J gave up 7 bases; unmatched junction bases: 9. Written as DNA, the CDR3 is TGTGCCAGCTCACCAATAACAGGGGGGACGATTGAAGCTTTCTTT. Protein: CASSPITGGTIEAFF.

This clonotype was counted a few times. Written as DNA, the CDR3 is TGCAGCGCGACGCCCCGAAGAGGGGCCGCCGGTACGCAGTATTTT. Translated, it gives CSATPRRGAAGTQYF. The genes are TRBV29-1 and TRBJ2-3, with D perhaps given as TRBD1 or TRBD2 (5 bases each). Trimming cost V 7 bases and J 8 bases, with 25 bases left between them. Germline V gene data show CDR1 as SQVTM and CDR2 as ANQGSEA. The CDR3 covers 15 residues.

The chain combines TRBV20-1 with TRBJ1-1; 10 bases agree with TRBD1. The ends lost 6 bases at V and 8 bases at J; junction bases unmatched: 9. This CDR3 contains 13 residues. Germline V gives CDR1 DFQATT, CDR2 SNEGSKA (reference sequence). The CDR3 loop reads CSAPGQGPFEAFF. The DNA for the CDR3 is TGCAGTGCCCCGGGACAGGGGCCCTTCGAAGCTTTCTTT.

This clonotype was seen ten or more times. V is TRBV20-1 and J is TRBJ2-5; D not resolved. V lost 6 bases and J lost 4, with 6 bases in between. CDR3 length: 10 amino acids. The germline V gene encodes CDR1 DFQATT and CDR2 SNEGSKA (reference sequence). Here the CDR3 DNA reads TGCAGTGCGCATAGAGAGACCCAGTACTTC. This sequence encodes CSAHRETQYF.

By sample fraction, this clonotype is medium-sized. The chain has TRBV7-3 and TRBJ1-5; D is undetermined. The CDR3 contains 13 residues. Germline loops: CDR1 SGHTA, CDR2 FQGTGA. V was pared by 4 bases and J by 7 bases, with 11 bases between. CDR3 loop: CASSSFPGQPQHF. CDR3 DNA: TGTGCCAGCAGCTCCTTTCCGGGCCAGCCCCAGCATTTT.

The chain is built from TRBV7-9 and TRBJ1-2; D not certain. The V end lost 2 bases, the J end lost 10 bases, and 14 bases lay between the germline ends. The CDR3 has 13 amino acids. CDR1 is SEHNR, CDR2 FQNEAQ, per germline (reference sequence). The CDR3 DNA is TGTGCCAGCAGCTTAAGAGACGGGATTGACTACACCTTC. It specifies CASSLRDGIDYTF.

This clonotype was seen a handful of times. This chain joins TRBV10-3 and TRBJ1-3, with TRBD1 matching over 10 bases. Germline CDR1 reads ENHRY; CDR2 reads SYGVKD. Trimming at V came to 2 bases and at J to 2 bases, leaving 9 bases not matched to a gene. This CDR3 has 18 residues. In DNA, the CDR3 is TGTGCCATCAGTGAGCCGACAGGGGGCTTTATCGCTGGAAACACCATATATTTT. This translates into CAISEPTGGFIAGNTIYF.

This clonotype was detected ten times or more. The chain is built from TRBV7-3 and TRBJ2-2, with 7 bases aligning to TRBD1. V lost 5 bases and J lost 4; bases outside the gene matches: 1. Germline CDR1 and CDR2: SGHTA and FQGTGA. The CDR3 runs to 13 residues. The chain's CDR3 is CASSRGLTGELFF. The CDR3 DNA reads as TGTGCCAGCAGCAGGGGGCTCACCGGGGAGCTGTTTTTT. Full variable domain (outside the CDR3, taken from reference TRBV7-3 and TRBJ2-2): GAGVSQTPSNKVTEKGKYVELRCDPISGHTALYWYRQSLGQGPEFLIYFQGTGAADDSGLPNDRFFAVRPEGSVSTLKIQRTERGDSAVYLCASSRGLTGELFFGEGSRLTVL.

The V call is TRBV4-3, the J call TRBJ2-1, with TRBD2 matching over 9 bases. The CDR3 loop spans 16 amino acids. J was trimmed by 4 bases and V by 2 bases; bases with no gene match: 6. The V gene's germline CDR1 is LGHNA and CDR2 YSLEER. The CDR3 here is CASSQTPSGVYNEQFF. The DNA for the CDR3 is TGCGCCAGCAGCCAAACCCCTAGCGGGGTTTACAATGAGCAGTTCTTC.

The sample holds a few counts of this clonotype. The rearrangement joins TRBV7-6 to TRBJ1-1; D gene uncertain. The CDR3 loop spans 15 amino acids. The ends were cut back, 4 bases at V and 8 bases at J, with 20 bases in the middle. The germline V gene has CDR1 SGHVS and CDR2 FNYEAQ. The CDR3 DNA follows: TGTGCCAGCAGCTCAAGTAACATTTCCCCTCCGGAAGCTTTCTTT. It translates to CASSSSNISPPEAFF.

This clonotype has more than one count but fewer than ten. This chain connects TRBV7-3 to TRBJ1-1; no firm D call. CDR1 and CDR2 (germline): SGHTA, FQGTGA. V was clipped by 3 bases and J by 2 bases, with 10 bases between them. The CDR3 consists of 14 residues. The CDR3 coding sequence is TGTGCCAGCAGCTTGGACGGGCTAAACACTGAAGCTTTCTTT. Residues: CASSLDGLNTEAFF.

This clonotype was recorded a few times. V and J are TRBV5-6 and TRBJ2-5, with 10 bases identical to TRBD1. Germline lookup yields CDR1 SGHDT and CDR2 YYEEEE. The junction had 7 bases not matched to a gene; V was cut back by 4 bases and J by 1 base. This CDR3 is 16 amino acids long. The CDR3 nucleotides are TGTGCCAGCAGCCGACAGGGGGCGTCCACCCAAGAGACCCAGTACTTC. Protein: CASSRQGASTQETQYF.

The chain uses TRBV4-1 and TRBJ2-6; D possibly corresponds to TRBD1 (6 bases). The V end lost 1 base, the J end lost 0 bases, and 13 bases lay between the germline ends. This CDR3 is 18 amino acids long. Germline assignment: CDR1 MGHRA and CDR2 YSYEKL. The CDR3 DNA reads TGCGCCAGCAGCCAAGTGGGACGGACAGTCTCTGGGGCCAACGTCCTGACTTTC. It encodes CASSQVGRTVSGANVLTF.

The chain links TRBV24-1 to TRBJ2-5, with 9 bases matching TRBD2. With 5 bases clipped from V and 5 bases from J, the junction kept 5 bases outside the gene matches. The CDR3 totals 14 residues. In germline, CDR1 is KGHDR, CDR2 SFDVKD. CDR3 sequence reads: CATSGAGGAETQYF. CDR3 in DNA: TGTGCCACCAGTGGGGCGGGGGGGGCCGAGACCCAGTACTTC.

This clonotype has at least ten counts. The chain has TRBV5-1 and TRBJ1-1; the D is unclear. The CDR3 consists of 15 residues. In germline, CDR1 is SGHRS, CDR2 YFSETQ. V lost 0 bases to trimming and J lost 4 bases, with 13 bases between them. The CDR3 DNA is TGCGCCAGCAGCTTGGATGGGCCGCCCATCACTGAAGCTTTCTTT. Translating gives CASSLDGPPITEAFF.

A few counts support this clonotype. The genes are TRBV7-2 and TRBJ2-1, with TRBD1 identical over 9 bases. Per germline, CDR1 SGHTA and CDR2 FQGNSA. CDR3 length equals 18 residues. The J segment lost 3 bases and the V segment lost 4 bases, leaving 13 bases of the junction unmatched. The CDR3 is CASSSGVVRQGVYNEQFF. The CDR3 DNA sequence: TGTGCCAGCAGCTCAGGCGTTGTACGACAGGGGGTCTACAATGAGCAGTTCTTC.

This sequence joins TRBV4-1 and TRBJ2-3; 7 nucleotides line up with TRBD2. The CDR3 totals 16 residues. Germline trimming cut 2 bases from V and 1 base from J; bases unmatched to any gene: 6. From germline, CDR1 is MGHRA and CDR2 YSYEKL. CDR3 bases: TGCGCCAGCAGCCAATACGAGGCGGGGGGCACAGATACGCAGTATTTT. It yields the protein CASSQYEAGGTDTQYF.

This clonotype was seen only a few times. This chain joins TRBV5-1 and TRBJ2-5; 9 nucleotides agree with TRBD2. Losses at the gene ends were 5 bases for V and 4 bases for J; bases not matched to a gene: 15. The CDR3 totals 17 residues. Per germline, CDR1 SGHRS and CDR2 YFSETQ. The CDR3 coding sequence is TGCGCCAGCAGACCAGGTTTGCGGGGGGGCGGAGGAGAGACCCAGTACTTC. This encodes CASRPGLRGGGGETQYF.

This clonotype appeared a few times. DNA for the CDR3: TGTGCCAGCTCCCGGGGGACAGGTCAAAGCTCCTACGAGCAGTACGTC. Translating gives CASSRGTGQSSYEQYV. The chain links TRBV18 to TRBJ2-7, with 8 bases fitting TRBD1. V gave up 6 bases and J gave up 0 bases; unmatched junction bases: 10. Germline V CDR1 and CDR2: KGHSH, LQKENI. The CDR3 runs to 16 residues.

This clonotype was found a few times. The V gene is TRBV2, the J gene TRBJ1-1; D gene ambiguous. CDR1 is SNHLY and CDR2 is FYNNEI in the germline V gene. The CDR3 has 10 amino acids. V shed 5 bases and J shed 11 bases, with 9 bases lying between them. The chain's CDR3 is CASSLPDAFF. The CDR3 nucleotides are TGTGCCAGCAGTCTTCCCGACGCTTTCTTT.

This clonotype occurred a few times. The chain has TRBV12-3 or TRBV12-4 and TRBJ2-5, with D perhaps matching TRBD2 (6 bases). The CDR3 covers 13 residues. V lost 7 bases and J 5 bases, leaving 14 bases between the germline ends. CDR3 region: CASTSSVLETQYF. Written as DNA, the CDR3 is TGTGCCAGCACATCTAGCGTCCTGGAGACCCAGTACTTC.

Many counts were recorded for this clonotype. This chain joins TRBV5-1 and TRBJ1-1; D is unresolved. The V gene's germline CDR1 is SGHRS and CDR2 YFSETQ. The CDR3 spans 14 residues. Trimming stripped 4 bases from V and 1 base from J, with 11 bases between. This CDR3 is CASSPTLGNTEAFF. In DNA form, the CDR3 reads TGCGCCAGCAGCCCGACCCTCGGGAACACTGAAGCTTTCTTT. Complete variable domain (other parts from reference TRBV5-1 and TRBJ1-1): KAGVTQTPRYLIKTRGQQVTLSCSPISGHRSVSWYQQTPGQGLQFLFEYFSETQRNKGNFPGRFSGRQFSNSRSEMNVSTLELGDSALYLCASSPTLGNTEAFFGQGTRLTVV.

In this sample, this clonotype turned up many times. The chain links TRBV7-2 to TRBJ1-2, with a tentative D call TRBD1 (5 bases). CDR1 SGHTA and CDR2 FQGNSA come from the germline V gene. V was cut by 5 bases and J by 4 bases, with 17 bases left in between. The CDR3 runs 15 residues. The CDR3 is CASSPGGNVGYGYTF. In DNA, the CDR3 is TGTGCCAGCAGCCCCGGGGGAAACGTCGGCTATGGCTACACCTTC.

V and J are TRBV6-5 and TRBJ1-2; D might be TRBD1 (5 bases). Between the trimmed V and J ends, which lost 2 bases and 2 bases, there was a span of 15 bases. From germline, CDR1 is MNHEY and CDR2 SVGAGI. CDR3 length: 16 residues. In nucleotides, the CDR3 is TGTGCCAGCAGTTACGGGGGACGTATTCCCAACTATGGCTACACCTTC. This encodes CASSYGGRIPNYGYTF.

In its sample, this clonotype was seen a few times. The gene calls are TRBV5-5 and TRBJ1-6, with TRBD1 matching 7 bases. Trimming removed 3 bases from V and 9 bases from J; junction bases left unmatched: 9. The CDR3 contains 15 residues. Germline lookup yields CDR1 SGHKS and CDR2 YYEKEE (reference sequence). CDR3 nucleotides: TGTGCCAGCAGCTCACAGGGGTTCGGGCTTTCACCCCTCCACTTT. Translated: CASSSQGFGLSPLHF.

The chain couples TRBV5-1 to TRBJ2-3, with TRBD2 matching over 12 bases. Germline-derived CDR1 and CDR2 are SGHRS and YFSETQ. The CDR3 loop spans 17 amino acids. The V and J ends lost 4 bases and 2 bases, in that order; junction bases with no gene match: 8. CDR3 loop: CASSPGLAGTSTDTQYF. CDR3 nucleotide sequence: TGCGCCAGCAGCCCAGGACTAGCGGGGACCTCCACAGATACGCAGTATTTT.

The chain joins TRBV7-9 to TRBJ2-5; the D is unclear. The germline gives CDR1 SEHNR, CDR2 FQNEAQ (reference sequence). V lost 3 bases, J lost 7 bases, and 6 bases lay in between. CDR3 length equals 11 residues. The CDR3 sequence is CASSLGPTQYF. The CDR3 nucleotides read TGTGCCAGCAGCTTGGGCCCGACCCAGTACTTC.